This is a list of T cell receptor beta chains from one sample in a study of siplizumab effects on memory and regulatory T cells. The data were produced by immunoSEQ multiplex PCR, yet TCRdb's version contains in-frame clones alone and is incomplete. The sample holds more than 85,000 clones; 92% are singletons and the top ten take 0.73%. Source material: Tregs sorted from blood. These TCRs come from a human donor in good health. CDR3s include the opening cysteine and the closing phenylalanine or tryptophan. The D gene is left open where the match is weak. Rows may omit the clone size; those that give it use once, few, many or a size class.

d_call,clone_size,j_call,v_call,cdr3_nt,cdr3_aa
TRBD2,-,TRBJ2-7,TRBV11-2,TGTGCCAGCAGCCCGAGCGGACTAGCGGGATCCTACGAGCAGTACTTC,CASSPSGLAGSYEQYF
TRBD2,-,TRBJ2-7,TRBV18,TGTGCCAGCTCCCTCATAACCATCGGGGCGGGGGGTTCGACCTACGAGCAGTACTTC,CASSLITIGAGGSTYEQYF
TRBD1,-,TRBJ2-1,TRBV10-1,TGCGCCAGCAGTGAGGGAGCCGGGACAGGGGAGAGGAATGAGCAGTTCTTC,CASSEGAGTGERNEQFF
-,-,TRBJ2-7,TRBV1,TGCACCAGCAGCCAGAGAAAGAGCGGGCCTAGCTCCTACGAGCAGTACTTC,CTSSQRKSGPSSYEQYF
-,once,TRBJ1-1,TRBV27,TGTGCCAGCAGTTTCCCCCAGGGTAAAGCTTTCTTT,CASSFPQGKAFF
-,few,TRBJ1-1,TRBV5-1,TGCGCCAGCAGCTCCCGAGACAGCACTGAAGCTTTCTTT,CASSSRDSTEAFF
TRBD2,once,TRBJ2-3,TRBV5-1,TGCGCCAGCAGCTTGGGCCTAGGGACTACCTTATTAGATACGCAGTATTTT,CASSLGLGTTLLDTQYF
TRBD2,-,TRBJ2-5,TRBV7-8,TGTGCCAGCAGATATAGCGGGAGGGGCGAGACCCAGTACTTC,CASRYSGRGETQYF
-,-,TRBJ1-2,TRBV7-6,TGTGCCAGCAGCCCCACCGGGACGGAAAACTATGGCTACACCTTC,CASSPTGTENYGYTF
TRBD1,-,TRBJ2-3,TRBV18,TGTGCCAGCTCGTACACAGGGGGCCGGGCAGATACGCAGTATTTT,CASSYTGGRADTQYF
-,-,TRBJ2-4,TRBV5-1,TGCGCCAGCAGCTACGAGCTAAACCTAGCCAAAAACATTCAGTACTTC,CASSYELNLAKNIQYF
-,-,TRBJ1-4,TRBV28,TGTGCCAGCAGTTCCCCCTACAGGGTTACAACTAATGAAAAACTGTTTTTT,CASSSPYRVTTNEKLFF
TRBD2,-,TRBJ2-7,TRBV5-5,TGTGCCAGCAGCTTGGATGGTGCCGCGGGAGGCTACGAGCAGTACTTC,CASSLDGAAGGYEQYF
TRBD2,-,TRBJ2-2,TRBV19,TGTGCCAGCAGTTTTTCGGGACTAGCGGGAGGGCTGACCGGGGAGCTGTTTTTT,CASSFSGLAGGLTGELFF
-,-,TRBJ1-4,TRBV12-5,TGTGCTAGTGGTTTTGACTCCCGGAGTAATGAAAAACTGTTTTTT,CASGFDSRSNEKLFF
-,once,TRBJ2-1,TRBV7-2,TGTGCCAGCAACCCGGCGGGTCGTGACAATGAGCAGTTCTTC,CASNPAGRDNEQFF
TRBD1,-,TRBJ1-2,TRBV5-1,TGCGCCAGCAGCTTACAGGGGGCGGATTATGGCTACACCTTC,CASSLQGADYGYTF
-,-,TRBJ1-1,TRBV28,TGTGCCAGCAGTCCGAACCCGGGCCCCTGGGGGACTGAAGCTTTCTTT,CASSPNPGPWGTEAFF
TRBD2,-,TRBJ2-1,TRBV30,TGTGCCTGGAGTGGTACTAGCGGGAGGCACCGGGTCGATGAGCAGTTCTTC,CAWSGTSGRHRVDEQFF
TRBD2,-,TRBJ2-2,TRBV9,TGTGCCAGCAGCGTGCAAGGACTAGCGGGGAACACCGGGGAGCTGTTTTTT,CASSVQGLAGNTGELFF
-,-,TRBJ2-1,TRBV29-1,TGCAGCGTAAGAGTGATAGTTGCTGAGCAGTTCTTC,CSVRVIVAEQFF
-,-,TRBJ2-7,TRBV19,TGTGCCAGTAGTATGGATAGAACCTACGAGCAGTACTTC,CASSMDRTYEQYF
TRBD1,-,TRBJ2-7,TRBV19,TGTGCCAGTAGGTCGGGACAGGGAAGCGAGCAGTACTTC,CASRSGQGSEQYF
-,-,TRBJ1-4,TRBV19,TGTGCCAGTAAGACAGCCGATGAAAAACTGTTTTTT,CASKTADEKLFF
-,once,TRBJ1-5,TRBV27,TGTGCCAGCAGTTTAGTTTGGGGCCGGCAGCCCCAGCATTTT,CASSLVWGRQPQHF
-,-,TRBJ2-5,TRBV7-9,TGTGCCAGCAGCCACGGAACAGGGACCCAGTACTTC,CASSHGTGTQYF
-,-,TRBJ2-5,TRBV19,TGTGCCAGTAGTATAGTTGGGGGCCAAGAGACCCAGTACTTC,CASSIVGGQETQYF
TRBD1,-,TRBJ2-2,TRBV5-6,TGTGCCAGCAGCCGCCTCCTAGGACAGGGGGCGACCGGGGAGCTGTTTTTT,CASSRLLGQGATGELFF
TRBD1,once,TRBJ1-1,TRBV6-5,TGTGCCAGCAGAACTCCAGGGGGCAAGAACACTGAAGCTTTCTTT,CASRTPGGKNTEAFF
-,-,TRBJ2-3,TRBV28,TGTGCCAGCAGTAGGGGGGTCAGGGCCCGTCCAGATACGCAGTATTTT,CASSRGVRARPDTQYF
-,-,TRBJ2-5,TRBV18,TGTGCCAGCTCACCGCCGGGACAAATGTCTCTGGAGACCCAGTACTTC,CASSPPGQMSLETQYF
-,-,TRBJ1-1,TRBV2,TGTGCCAGCAGTGAACAGGGGAGATTGAACACTGAAGCTTTCTTT,CASSEQGRLNTEAFF
-,few,TRBJ1-1,TRBV19,TGTGCCAGTAGTATTGCCAGGGAAGCTTTCTTT,CASSIAREAFF
TRBD2,-,TRBJ2-1,TRBV18,TGTGCCAGCTCACCACTAGCGGGAGGGCCGTCGAATGAGCAGTTCTTC,CASSPLAGGPSNEQFF
-,-,TRBJ2-1,TRBV5-1,TGCGCCAGCATTGATCCGGGCCGGTACAATGAGCAGTTCTTC,CASIDPGRYNEQFF
-,-,TRBJ2-4,TRBV19,TGTGCCAGTAGTATTCGGCACCGGGGCAACATTCAGTACTTC,CASSIRHRGNIQYF
-,-,TRBJ1-6,TRBV6-6,TGTGCCAGTCATAGGGAGGGCCATAATTCACCCCTCCACTTT,CASHREGHNSPLHF
-,few,TRBJ1-5,TRBV1,TGCACCAGCAGTCATACAGGGCACACCCACAATCAGCCCCAGCATTTT,CTSSHTGHTHNQPQHF
-,-,TRBJ2-2,TRBV7-3,TGTGCCAGCAGCGATTATAGCGGCGGGGAGCTGTTTTTT,CASSDYSGGELFF
-,-,TRBJ2-3,TRBV5-1,TGCGCCAGCAGCTTGGAGTCGGGAGAGGGGATCACAGATACGCAGTATTTT,CASSLESGEGITDTQYF
TRBD2,once,TRBJ2-5,TRBV5-6,TGTGCCAGCAGCTTAACGACTAGCGGGAGAGGTTTAACAGAGACCCAGTACTTC,CASSLTTSGRGLTETQYF
-,-,TRBJ2-7,TRBV6-6,TGTGCCAGCGCGACAGGAGCCTACGAGCAGTACTTC,CASATGAYEQYF
TRBD1,-,TRBJ1-3,TRBV5-1,TGCGCCAGCAGCGGGACAGGGTTTGAAGGAAACACCATATATTTT,CASSGTGFEGNTIYF
TRBD2,-,TRBJ2-2,TRBV28,TGTGCCAGCAGTTTGCCCCTAGCGGGAGCGGCCGGGGAGCTGTTTTTT,CASSLPLAGAAGELFF
-,-,TRBJ2-2,TRBV7-2,TGTGCCAGCAGCACCGGGACTAACACCGGGGAGCTGTTTTTT,CASSTGTNTGELFF
TRBD1,-,TRBJ2-2,TRBV5-1,TGCGCCAGCAGCGTTACAGGGGAGATTGACGGGGAGCTGTTTTTT,CASSVTGEIDGELFF
TRBD1,-,TRBJ2-1,TRBV7-9,TGTGCCAGCAGCTCGACAGGGAAATACTCCTACAATGAGCAGTTCTTC,CASSSTGKYSYNEQFF
-,-,TRBJ1-5,TRBV9,TGTGCCAGCAGCGTAGGGCAAAATCAGCCCCAGCATTTT,CASSVGQNQPQHF
-,-,TRBJ2-1,TRBV7-2,TGTGCCAGCAGCTTACGGGCTAGGAATGAGCAGTTCTTC,CASSLRARNEQFF
TRBD2,-,TRBJ2-7,TRBV11-3,TGTGCCAGCACTCCTCCCGGGACTAGCGGGTCCTACGAGCAGTACTTC,CASTPPGTSGSYEQYF
-,once,TRBJ2-1,TRBV27,TGTGCCAGCGCATCGCCCACTAAATCTTATGAGCAGTTCTTC,CASASPTKSYEQFF
TRBD2,-,TRBJ2-3,TRBV28,TGTGCCAGCAGTTTGCGGGCTAGCGGGGGCACGAATACGCAGTATTTT,CASSLRASGGTNTQYF
TRBD2,-,TRBJ2-7,TRBV5-1,TGCGCCAGCAGCCCGGGGGGAACGGCCGACTCCTACGAGCAGTACTTC,CASSPGGTADSYEQYF
-,once,TRBJ2-7,TRBV7-2,TGTGCCAGCACCCGGTGGTCCTTGTCCTACGAGCAGTACTTC,CASTRWSLSYEQYF
TRBD2,-,TRBJ2-1,TRBV18,TGTGCCAGCTCACCACCTGGGGCTAGCGGGAGGGACAATGAGCAGTTCTTC,CASSPPGASGRDNEQFF
-,once,TRBJ2-3,TRBV6-1,TGTGCCAGCCCCGGCAGAGGAACAGATACGCAGTATTTT,CASPGRGTDTQYF
-,-,TRBJ1-2,TRBV15,TGTGCCACCAGCAGATCAGACAGGAGGGAAGGCTATGGCTACACCTTC,CATSRSDRREGYGYTF